This T cell receptor beta chain stems from a study of T cells after posttransplantation cyclophosphamide. Concerning this clone itself: Its antigen is still unknown. Germline is not matched at one junction end, which may reflect a read error.

This CDR3 has 12 residues. Germline lookup yields CDR1 LNHDA and CDR2 SQIVND (reference sequence). The table came from immunoSEQ multiplex PCR; TCRdb's copy has only in-frame clones and leaves some out. The sample includes about 15,000 clones, around 94% of them seen just once. Busulfan-fludarabine conditioning, marrow transplant, and cyclophosphamide on days +3 and +4 were administered. Regarding the study as a whole: Blood and skin or GI T cell repertoires showed limited TRB overlap. TRB clonality was highly associated with recipient CMV seropositivity and reactivation. Later blood repertoires were often dominated by clones from the donor CD8+ memory compartment.

The V and J genes are TRBV19 and TRBJ1-2, with D uncertain. The receptor's source is a male patient between 60 and 69 years old who received an allogeneic stem cell transplant from a related donor and was CMV-positive. Some T cells may be graft donor cells. The source was CD4+ T cells sorted from blood, collected after allogeneic stem cell transplant with posttransplant cyclophosphamide. As DNA, the CDR3 is TGTGCCAGTAGTAGCCGCATGACCCAGGCCCTCTTC. Translated: CASSSRMTQALF.